One and the same sample provided the 9 T cell receptor beta chains below, sequenced in a study of T cells after yellow fever vaccination. MiXCR, applied by TCRdb to the 5' RACE reads, yields one record per CDR3 protein. The data contain tens of thousands of distinct CDR3 sequences, 5.5% to 8% of them singletons. The sample consisted of PBMCs, either bulk or a sorted T-cell subset (CD4+, CD8+, memory, or dextramer-sorted; not recorded which), taken on the day of the yellow fever booster vaccination. Every receptor here comes from a young man who received the YFV17D yellow fever vaccine.

There are a few counts of this clonotype. This chain uses TRBV20-1 with TRBJ2-7; no clear D. Trimming took 8 bases from V and 3 from J, leaving 11 bases between them. The V gene's germline CDR1 is DFQATT and CDR2 SNEGSKA (reference sequence). CDR3 length: 11 residues. CDR3 protein: CSPRAGYEQYF. DNA of the CDR3: TGCAGTCCTCGTGCTGGCTACGAGCAGTACTTC.

Ten or more counts support this clonotype. The junction shows a germline mismatch at one end, possibly a read error. The chain links TRBV6-2 or TRBV6-3 to TRBJ1-1, with D perhaps matching TRBD1 (5 bases). Germline V CDR1 and CDR2: MNHEY, SVGEGT. This CDR3 spans 14 amino acids. The CDR3 DNA follows: TGTGCCAGCAACAGGAAGGGACCAGAGACGGCGGTTCTCTTT. This encodes CASNRKGPETAVLF.

This clonotype was counted many times. This chain links TRBV6-2 or TRBV6-3 with TRBJ2-3, with 12 nucleotides matching TRBD2. The V gene's germline CDR1 is MNHEY and CDR2 SVGEGT. This CDR3 spans 15 amino acids. V dropped 4 bases and J dropped 7; count of bases not matched to a gene: 6. Here the CDR3 DNA reads TGTGCCAGCAGTTGGTCTAGCGGGAGGGGAAATACGCAGTATTTT. Its protein is CASSWSSGRGNTQYF.

This clonotype was found many times. This rearrangement joins TRBV12-3 or TRBV12-4 to TRBJ2-5, with 12 bases that match TRBD2. The CDR3 extends over 15 amino acids. V shed 5 bases and J 4 bases; nucleotides not matched to a gene: 5. The CDR3 DNA sequence: TGTGCCAGCAGTCCCCGACTAGCGGGAGTAGAGACCCAGTACTTC. Protein: CASSPRLAGVETQYF.

About this clonotype itself: A much bigger clone sits one base away, suggesting this may be a read error. CDR3 DNA: TGTGCCAGCAGGACTGGAAACACCATATATTTT. Encoded protein: CASRTGNTIYF. The chain employs TRBV6-5 and TRBJ1-3; D remains ambiguous. The V gene lost 6 bases and the J gene lost 2 bases, with 2 bases spanning the gap. The CDR3 totals 11 residues. Germline V gives CDR1 MNHEY, CDR2 SVGAGI.

This rearrangement joins TRBV20-1 to TRBJ2-7; D is undetermined. The ends were cut back, 1 base at V and 12 bases at J, with 16 bases in the middle. This CDR3 has 12 amino acids. The V gene's germline CDR1 is DFQATT and CDR2 SNEGSKA (reference sequence). The CDR3 nucleotides read TGCAGTGCTAGAGGCGCCGTCGGGTTTCCGTACTTC. Its protein is CSARGAVGFPYF.

This clonotype was observed a handful of times. This sequence joins TRBV7-2 and TRBJ2-3; no firm D call. The CDR3 consists of 12 residues. V lost 2 bases and J 1 base, leaving 1 base between the germline ends. The germline V gene has CDR1 SGHTA and CDR2 FQGNSA. The CDR3 nucleotides read TGTGCCAGCAGCTTACGCACAGATACGCAGTATTTT. Its protein product is CASSLRTDTQYF.

The chain joins TRBV7-2 to TRBJ2-1; 7 bases agree with TRBD2. Per germline, CDR1 SGHTA and CDR2 FQGNSA. With V trimmed by 8 bases and J by 4 bases, 11 bases remained unmatched. The CDR3 consists of 15 residues. The CDR3 coding sequence is TGTGCCAGCGGTACCAAGCGGGACTTTTACAATGAGCAGTTCTTC. Amino acid sequence: CASGTKRDFYNEQFF.

This clonotype was picked up a small number of times. The chain carries TRBV3-1 and TRBJ2-7, with a tentative D call TRBD2 (5 bases). The V end lost 1 base, the J end lost 5 bases, and 12 bases lay between the germline ends. This CDR3 contains 14 residues. The germline CDR1 and CDR2 sequences are LGHDT and YNNKEL (reference sequence). CDR3 region: CASSQGRFGNEQYF. The CDR3 nucleotides are TGTGCCAGCAGCCAAGGAAGGTTCGGGAACGAGCAGTACTTC.